This TCR beta chain was documented in a study of human T cells and chemical hapten exposure. With 2 bases removed from V and 2 bases from J, the gap between germline ends came to 14 bases. Germline-derived CDR1 and CDR2 are MDHEN and SYDVKM. The CDR3 consists of 16 residues. TCRdb independently ran MiXCR on the RACE reads; one entry per CDR3 protein. This sample has roughly 100,000 distinct CDR3 sequences; less than 45% occur once, and the top ten carry less than 3%. Time point in this sample: patch test 3, about 24 weeks after DPC sensitization. The treatment denotes: therapeutic diphenylcyclopropenone sensitization with weekly scalp DPC.

The chain is built from TRBV28 and TRBJ2-3, with D possibly being TRBD1 (6 bases). The sequence was collected from a man aged 35 to 55 with alopecia areata. Some clones in this sample may be carry-over from other donors' samples. The sequenced sample was whole blood, obtained in connection with sensitization to the hapten diphenylcyclopropenone (DPC). The CDR3 here is CASSLATGPYTDTQYF. For the CDR3, the DNA is TGTGCCAGCAGTTTAGCGACAGGCCCCTACACAGATACGCAGTATTTT.